This T cell receptor beta chain was found in a study of blood T cells in healthy people across ages. As for the study in general: About one barcoded beta molecule per two T cells was captured by template switching.

Broader study findings: Total diversity from one million sequenced T cells was likely underestimated. Compared with aged donors, long-lived donors showed fewer expanded clones, suggesting selection.

A J-beta primer mix and a sample-barcoded 5' primer were used in a second PCR of about 6 to 12 cycles. TCRdb fed the 5' RACE reads into MiXCR, producing one record per CDR3 protein. The sample lists hundreds of thousands of distinct CDR3 sequences, approximately 50% seen once, with around 37% in the top ten. Trimming removed 8 bases from V and 10 bases from J, with 20 bases in between. The CDR3 is 14 amino acids. The germline CDR1 and CDR2 sequences are MGHDK and SYGVNS. A note on this clonotype: Antigen unknown.

The sequenced sample consisted of blood. This receptor was identified in a man in his 60s in good health. This rearrangement joins TRBV25-1 to TRBJ1-4; possibly TRBD1 for D (5 bases). CDR3: CASGPVGVKGKLFF. In nucleotides, the CDR3 is TGTGCCAGCGGACCTGTAGGGGTCAAGGGAAAACTGTTTTTT.